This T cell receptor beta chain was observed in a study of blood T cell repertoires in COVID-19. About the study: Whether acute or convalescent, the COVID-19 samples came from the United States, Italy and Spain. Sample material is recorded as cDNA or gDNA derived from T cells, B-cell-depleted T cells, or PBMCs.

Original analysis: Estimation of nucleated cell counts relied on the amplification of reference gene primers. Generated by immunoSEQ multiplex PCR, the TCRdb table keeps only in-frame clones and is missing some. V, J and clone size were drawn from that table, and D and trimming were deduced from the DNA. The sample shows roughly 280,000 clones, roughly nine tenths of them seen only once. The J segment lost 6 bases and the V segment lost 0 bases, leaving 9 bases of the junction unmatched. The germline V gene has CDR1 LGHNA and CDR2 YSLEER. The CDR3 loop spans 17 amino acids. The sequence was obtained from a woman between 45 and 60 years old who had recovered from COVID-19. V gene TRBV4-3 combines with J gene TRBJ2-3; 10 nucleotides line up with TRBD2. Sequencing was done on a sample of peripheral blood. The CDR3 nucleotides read TGCGCCAGCAGCCAAGAGGGGCTAGCGGGAGAGTTGGATACGCAGTATTTT. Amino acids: CASSQEGLAGELDTQYF.